This T cell receptor (beta chain) was sequenced in a study of blood T cell repertoires in COVID-19. Overall study: The study drew acute and convalescent COVID-19 samples from the United States, Italy and Spain. The analysed material was cDNA or gDNA that came from T cells, B-cell-depleted T cells, or PBMCs.

Methods used by the authors: Estimates of nucleated cell counts were drawn from the amplification of reference gene primers. Data came from immunoSEQ multiplex PCR; TCRdb stores just in-frame clones and leaves some out. That table furnishes V, J and clone size, whereas the DNA furnished D and trimming. The top ten clones hold about 3% of a sample with fewer than 200,000 clones, about 74% of them seen once. Germline V CDR1 and CDR2: WSHSY, SAAADI. Trimming stripped 8 bases from V and 6 bases from J, with 26 bases between. CDR3 length equals 16 residues. The sample taken for sequencing was peripheral blood. The rearrangement links TRBV10-2 to TRBJ2-7; maybe TRBD2 (5 bases). The receptor comes from a woman of 80 years or more with acute or convalescent COVID-19. In DNA, the CDR3 is TGCGCCAGCTCTTTCATCGCGAGTCGGGATGGCGGCGAGCAGTACTTC. It codes for CASSFIASRDGGEQYF.